Shown below are 6 T cell receptor beta chains from a single sample sequenced in a study of blood T cell repertoires in COVID-19. Method: immunoSEQ multiplex PCR; TCRdb's copy keeps in-frame clones and lacks some. The data contain under 300,000 clones, about nine tenths of them singletons. The sample comprised peripheral blood. The receptor set was obtained from a man aged 25 to 40 who had recovered from COVID-19.

The chain carries TRBV27 and TRBJ1-1, with D unresolved. Trimming left V 5 bases short and J 4 bases short, with 20 bases between. The germline CDR1 and CDR2 sequences are MNHEY and SMNVEV (reference sequence). The CDR3 consists of 16 residues. The CDR3 region is CASSRSLEGLATEAFF. CDR3 nucleotide sequence: TGTGCCAGCAGTCGTTCTTTGGAGGGTTTGGCCACTGAAGCTTTCTTT.

This clone appeared once. J is TRBJ1-4 and V is TRBV6-5, with TRBD1 identical over 8 bases. V was clipped by 1 base and J by 8 bases; unmatched bases: 3. The CDR3 has 14 residues. The germline V gene encodes CDR1 MNHEY and CDR2 SVGAGI. CDR3 amino acids: CASSYYRGAEKLFF. CDR3 nucleotide sequence: TGTGCCAGCAGTTACTACAGGGGGGCCGAAAAACTGTTTTTT.

The gene calls are TRBV7-2 and TRBJ2-7; D gene unclear. V was clipped by 1 base and J by 0 bases, with 7 bases between them. Germline V gene data show CDR1 as SGHTA and CDR2 as FQGNSA. The CDR3 consists of 14 residues. The CDR3 protein is CASSLEASSYEQYF. The CDR3 DNA follows: TGTGCCAGCAGCTTAGAGGCTAGCTCCTACGAGCAGTACTTC.

This chain uses TRBV6-2 or TRBV6-3 with TRBJ1-5; maybe TRBD1 (6 bases). Germline V gene lookup returns CDR1 MNHEY and CDR2 SVGEGT. This CDR3 comprises 15 residues. Trimming shortened V by 0 bases and J by 6 bases, and 12 bases separated the two germline ends. CDR3 bases: TGTGCCAGCAGTTACTCGAACAGGGCTAGTCAGCCCCAGCATTTT. Its protein is CASSYSNRASQPQHF.

This clone was counted once. This chain joins TRBV20-1 and TRBJ1-3; maybe TRBD1 (5 bases). Per the germline V gene, CDR1 is DFQATT and CDR2 is SNEGSKA (reference sequence). The CDR3 is 13 amino acids. V was trimmed by 3 bases and J by 4 bases, leaving 10 bases between them. The chain's CDR3 is CSASSGLGNTIYF. CDR3 bases: TGCAGTGCTAGTTCAGGGTTGGGAAACACCATATATTTT.

This chain joins TRBV7-2 and TRBJ2-3; 12 nucleotides match TRBD2. Germline V gene data show CDR1 as SGHTA and CDR2 as FQGNSA. The V gene end was trimmed by 1 base and the J gene end by 4 bases; junction bases not matched to a gene: 3. This CDR3 is built from 16 residues. The CDR3 sequence: CASSLVPSGGADTQYF. The CDR3 DNA follows: TGTGCCAGCAGCTTAGTCCCTAGCGGGGGGGCAGATACGCAGTATTTT. Full variable domain (missing parts from reference TRBV7-2 and TRBJ2-3): GAGVSQSPSNKVTEKGKDVELRCDPISGHTALYWYRQSLGQGLEFLIYFQGNSAPDKSGLPSDRFSAERTGGSVSTLTIQRTQQEDSAVYLCASSLVPSGGADTQYFGPGTRLTVL.